This T cell receptor beta chain was documented in a study of metastatic and nonmetastatic thyroid tumors. Study in general: Comparison of repertoires was carried out across blood and tumor or nodule tissue from malignant and benign thyroid patients.

TCRdb re-clonotyped the PCR reads through MiXCR. This table has approximately 12,000 clones, about a third appearing once. In the case of this clone: Its matching antigen is unknown.

This CDR3 spans 15 amino acids. Germline V gives CDR1 KGHSH, CDR2 LQKENI. Trimming shortened V by 2 bases and J by 3 bases, and 14 bases separated the two germline ends. No patient received treatment before thyroid surgery. Study findings and constraints: It was reportedly found that TCR beta diversity was significantly higher in malignant thyroid tumors than in benign nodules, a difference seen in both blood and tumor samples.

The gene calls are TRBV18 and TRBJ2-7; tentatively, D is TRBD1 (5 bases). Sequenced sample: tumor tissue. The receptor was isolated from a female donor with papillary thyroid cancer or a benign thyroid nodule (not recorded which). Some clones in this sample may be carry-over from other donors' samples. Written as DNA, the CDR3 is TGTGCCAGCTCACCAGGGGCAAGGGCCCTCTACGAGCAGTACTTC. It specifies CASSPGARALYEQYF.